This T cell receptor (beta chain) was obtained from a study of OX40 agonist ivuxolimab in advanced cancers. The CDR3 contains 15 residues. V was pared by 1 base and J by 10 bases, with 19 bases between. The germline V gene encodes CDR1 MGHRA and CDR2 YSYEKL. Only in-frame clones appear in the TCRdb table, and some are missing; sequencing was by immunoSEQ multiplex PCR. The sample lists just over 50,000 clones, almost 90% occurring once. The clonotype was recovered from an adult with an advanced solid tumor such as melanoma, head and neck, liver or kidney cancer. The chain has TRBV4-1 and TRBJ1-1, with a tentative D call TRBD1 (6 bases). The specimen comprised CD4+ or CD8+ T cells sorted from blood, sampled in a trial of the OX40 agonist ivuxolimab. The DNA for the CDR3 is TGCGCCAGCAGCCAAGGTTGGGGGGGCGCATCCCCAGCTTTCTTT. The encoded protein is CASSQGWGGASPAFF.